This T cell receptor (beta chain) was obtained from a study of CXCR3-negative and CXCR3-positive naive CD8 T cells. Study-wide results and limits: Comparison of naive cells showed more hydrophobic TRB CDR3s in CXCR3-positive than in CXCR3-negative naive cells. Diversity ran similarly high across both naive subsets but far lower in memory CD8+ cells. Naive CXCR3-negative and CXCR3-positive cells had similar TRBV-TRBJ usage; memory differed. It was found that naive subsets had comparable surface CD5, and TCR strength was inferred from TRB CDR3 properties.

This CDR3 spans 14 amino acids. From germline, CDR1 is SGHDN and CDR2 FVKESK. UMI-labeled 5' RACE TRB cDNA libraries were prepared from the cells. For each CDR3 protein, TCRdb gives one entry from its re-call of the 5' RACE reads, without DNA. The sample's table shows roughly 90,000 distinct CDR3 sequences. Remarks on this clonotype: What it binds is unknown.

This clonotype was obtained from a human donor in good health. Some clones in this sample may be carry-over from other donors' samples. The chain recombines TRBV14 with TRBJ2-7; the TRBD1 assignment by TCRdb is unverifiable without DNA. The material sequenced was naive CXCR3- CD8+ T cells from blood. Regarding subset: CD45RO-CCR7+CD27+CD95- naive CD8+ T cells lacking CXCR3 (TNR3-). CDR3 amino acids: CASSLQTGSYEQYF. Together with reference TRBV14 and TRBJ2-7, the CDR3 gives the full variable domain: EAGVTQFPSHSVIEKGQTVTLRCDPISGHDNLYWYRRVMGKEIKFLLHFVKESKQDESGMPNNRFLAERTGGTYSTLKVQPAELEDSGVYFCASSLQTGSYEQYFGPGTRLTVT.